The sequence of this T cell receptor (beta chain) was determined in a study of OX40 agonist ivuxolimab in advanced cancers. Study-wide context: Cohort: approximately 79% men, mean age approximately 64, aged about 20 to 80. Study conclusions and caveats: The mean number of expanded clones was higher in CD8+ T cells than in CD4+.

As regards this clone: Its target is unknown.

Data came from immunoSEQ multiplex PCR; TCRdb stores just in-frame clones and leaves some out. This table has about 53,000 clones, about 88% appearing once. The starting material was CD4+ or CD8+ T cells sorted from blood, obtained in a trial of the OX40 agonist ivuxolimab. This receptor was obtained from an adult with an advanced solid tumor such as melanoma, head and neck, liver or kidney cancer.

In nucleotides, the CDR3 is TGTGCCAGCAGTTATTGGGACAGGGGACTCGACATTCAGTACTTC. Translated: CASSYWDRGLDIQYF. The chain recombines TRBV28 with TRBJ2-4; TRBD1 aligns across 10 bases. V gave up 4 bases and J gave up 8 bases; unmatched junction bases: 8. There are 15 residues in the CDR3. Germline CDR1 reads MDHEN; CDR2 reads SYDVKM.